Sequencing of this TCR beta chain was carried out in a study of CD8 T cells in Susac syndrome. It was with random hexamers that about 0.45 to 1 ug RNA was reverse transcribed. With immunoSEQ multiplex PCR, TCR beta CDR3 was amplified across 54 Vbeta and 13 Jbeta. TCRdb recomputed calls from the immunoSEQ multiplex PCR reads with MiXCR, one row per CDR3 protein. Among 120,000 or so distinct CDR3 sequences, around 94% were seen once, and the ten largest hold 0.095% to 0.15%. TCR beta sequences were obtained from blood CD8+ and CD4+ T cells. TEMRA cells were enriched by FACS, and CD4+ and CD8+ T cells were negatively isolated. The sequencing sample was made of CD4+ T cells from PBMCs. This receptor was identified in a human donor with multiple sclerosis.

The CDR3 DNA reads TGTGCCAGCATCCCAGGGGGAGTCTCTGGGGCCAACGTCCTGACTTTC. This gives the protein CASIPGGVSGANVLTF. The chain couples TRBV6-1 to TRBJ2-6, with 7 bases that match TRBD1. V was pared by 7 bases and J by 0 bases, with 6 bases of the junction left unmatched. Germline lookup yields CDR1 MNHNS and CDR2 SASEGT. The CDR3 spans 16 residues.